A single sample gave rise to the 10 T cell receptor beta chains below, sequenced in a study of CD8 T cells in Susac syndrome. When the RNA was reverse transcribed, random hexamers were used with an input of roughly 0.5 to 1 ug. TCRdb ran MiXCR on the immunoSEQ multiplex PCR reads and lists one entry per CDR3 protein. The sample records 100,000 to 150,000 distinct CDR3 sequences, around 94% being singletons. Source material: CD8+ T cells from PBMCs. The receptors derive from a human donor with Susac syndrome.

The chain carries TRBV27 and TRBJ2-7, with D possibly TRBD1 on 5 matching bases. Germline lookup yields CDR1 MNHEY and CDR2 SMNVEV (reference sequence). Trimming cost V 4 bases and J 6 bases, with 28 bases left between them. The CDR3 extends over 18 amino acids. The CDR3 nucleotides read TGTGCCAGCAGTTCGACAGACTCAGCGCGTCTAGAGGCGCTCGAGCAGTACTTC. Its protein product is CASSSTDSARLEALEQYF.

The rearrangement joins TRBV29-1 to TRBJ2-1, with a possible D match to TRBD2 (5 bases). CDR1 SQVTM and CDR2 ANQGSEA come from the germline V gene. This CDR3 has 13 residues. Trimming cost V 3 bases and J 6 bases, with 12 bases left between them. The CDR3 loop is CSVEEASSNEQFF. The CDR3 DNA reads as TGCAGCGTTGAGGAAGCTAGCTCCAATGAGCAGTTCTTC.

CDR3 protein: CSAKGTGDAYEQYF. The CDR3, as DNA: TGCAGTGCCAAAGGGACAGGGGATGCCTACGAGCAGTACTTC. J is TRBJ2-7 and V is TRBV20-1; TRBD1 matches 10 bases. V was clipped by 6 bases and J by 2 bases; unmatched bases: 7. The CDR3 is made up of 14 amino acids. Germline V gene data show CDR1 as DFQATT and CDR2 as SNEGSKA (reference sequence).

This sequence joins TRBV5-4 and TRBJ2-3; 10 bases are a match to TRBD2. Germline CDR1 reads SGHNT; CDR2 reads YYREEE (reference sequence). With V trimmed by 0 bases and J by 1 base, 2 bases remained unmatched. The CDR3 loop spans 16 amino acids. The CDR3 DNA reads TGTGCCAGCAGCTTGGAACTAGCGGGACGCACAGATACGCAGTATTTT. Protein sequence: CASSLELAGRTDTQYF.

There are a few counts of this clonotype. V and J are TRBV6-1 and TRBJ2-3, with 8 bases that match TRBD2. Germline loops: CDR1 MNHNS, CDR2 SASEGT. The CDR3 covers 15 residues. The V gene end was trimmed by 3 bases and the J gene end by 0 bases; junction bases not matched to a gene: 2. CDR3 in amino acids: CASSDERGSTDTQYF. CDR3 nucleotide sequence: TGTGCCAGCAGTGATGAGCGGGGGAGCACAGATACGCAGTATTTT.

The chain links TRBV20-1 to TRBJ1-1, with TRBD1 as a possible D gene (6 bases). The V gene's germline CDR1 is DFQATT and CDR2 SNEGSKA (reference sequence). V lost 3 bases, J lost 3 bases, and 14 bases lay in between. The length of the CDR3 is 14 residues. CDR3 sequence reads: CSASTGRFHTEAFF. CDR3 nucleotide sequence: TGCAGTGCTAGTACAGGGAGGTTTCACACTGAAGCTTTCTTT.

V usage is TRBV7-6 and J usage is TRBJ2-6; D gene uncertain. This CDR3 has 15 amino acids. Germline CDR1 reads SGHVS; CDR2 reads FNYEAQ. The V gene lost 4 bases and the J gene lost 4 bases, with 11 bases spanning the gap. CDR3 sequence: CASSSPYRGANVLTF. DNA of the CDR3: TGTGCCAGCAGCTCCCCTTATCGGGGGGCCAACGTCCTGACTTTC. The full variable domain, with the rest looked up from reference TRBV7-6 and TRBJ2-6, is GAGVSQSPRYKVTKRGQDVALRCDPISGHVSLYWYRQALGQGPEFLTYFNYEAQQDKSGLPNDRFSAERPEGSISTLTIQRTEQRDSAMYRCASSSPYRGANVLTFGAGSRLTVL.

In its sample, this clonotype was seen once. The rearrangement links TRBV12-3 or TRBV12-4 to TRBJ1-1, with 9 bases lining up with TRBD1. Trimming at V came to 8 bases and at J to 4 bases, leaving 14 bases not matched to a gene. This CDR3 contains 16 residues. CDR3 coding DNA: TGTGCCAGCCACGCGGGGACAGGGATGTTGGGCACTGAAGCTTTCTTT. This gives the protein CASHAGTGMLGTEAFF.

This chain uses TRBV6-6 with TRBJ1-5, with 8 bases matching TRBD1. The CDR3 loop spans 16 amino acids. Germline values: CDR1 MNHNY, CDR2 SVGAGI (reference sequence). V gave up 2 bases and J gave up 8 bases; unmatched junction bases: 11. CDR3 sequence reads: CASSYPPGGAGEPQHF. The CDR3 DNA follows: TGTGCCAGCAGTTACCCCCCAGGGGGCGCGGGGGAGCCCCAGCATTTT.

The V and J genes are TRBV6-5 and TRBJ2-3, with D hard to call. The germline V gene has CDR1 MNHEY and CDR2 SVGAGI. The germline V and J ends were trimmed by 4 bases and 2 bases, with 13 bases remaining between them. The CDR3 is made up of 15 amino acids. The CDR3 bases are TGTGCCAGCAGTTCTTTCCCCTCTCTCACAGATACGCAGTATTTT. Its translation is CASSSFPSLTDTQYF.